The clone carrying this TCR beta chain occurred many times. The antigen remains undetermined. This record belongs to a study of regulatory T cells in long-lasting Graves disease. Looking at the study overall: Antithyroid drug exposure in newly diagnosed Graves' patients had lasted under 3 months. Overall study results and limits: Study was limited to peripheral blood, excluding thyroid tissue. New patients shared 966 public clonotypes, fewer than the 2,500 to 3,000 shared by persistent patients.

Per germline, CDR1 SQVTM and CDR2 ANQGSEA. This CDR3 is 12 amino acids long. Trimming shortened V by 7 bases and J by 3 bases, and 11 bases separated the two germline ends. The sample's time point: newly diagnosed GD, antithyroid drugs for less than 3 months. The TCR library was made from RNA that had been extracted from PBMCs in TRIzol. Arm-PCR with iRepertoire HTBI primers amplified the CDR3 regions for these TCR beta libraries. TCRdb reprocessed the multiplex PCR reads with MiXCR, giving one entry per CDR3 protein. The sample includes 350,000 to 500,000 distinct CDR3 sequences, 12% to 15% of them seen just once. These same data were also listed under a study on T cells in Graves' hyperthyroidism and ophthalmopathy.

The source was peripheral blood mononuclear cells (PBMCs), collected at new diagnosis, from a patient treated with antithyroid drugs. The clonotype comes from a woman aged 50 to 60 with Graves disease. The chain is built from TRBV29-1 and TRBJ2-3, with D tentatively TRBD1 or TRBD2 (6 bases each). CDR3 in amino acids: CSGRGRTDTQYF. CDR3 nucleotide sequence: TGCAGCGGGAGGGGGAGGACAGATACGCAGTATTTT.